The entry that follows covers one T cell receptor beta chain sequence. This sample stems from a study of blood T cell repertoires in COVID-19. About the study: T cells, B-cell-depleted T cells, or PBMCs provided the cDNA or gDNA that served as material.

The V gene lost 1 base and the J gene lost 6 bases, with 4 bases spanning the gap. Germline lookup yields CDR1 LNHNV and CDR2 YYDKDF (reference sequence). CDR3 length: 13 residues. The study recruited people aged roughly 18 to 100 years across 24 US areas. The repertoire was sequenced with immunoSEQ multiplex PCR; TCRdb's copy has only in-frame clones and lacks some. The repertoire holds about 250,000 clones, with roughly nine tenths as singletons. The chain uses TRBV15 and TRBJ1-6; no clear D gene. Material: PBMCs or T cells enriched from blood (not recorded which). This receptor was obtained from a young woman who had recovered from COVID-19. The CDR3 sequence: CATSRVANSPLHF. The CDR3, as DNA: TGTGCCACCAGCAGAGTAGCTAATTCACCCCTCCACTTT.